This TCR beta chain was identified during a study of blood T cells in healthy people across ages (dated by TCRdb to the mid-2010s). Regarding the research as a whole: In model experiments, template switching captured roughly one uniquely barcoded TCR beta cDNA molecule for every two T cells. Using deep sequencing normalized with unique cDNA molecular identifiers, the study measured how TCR beta repertoire diversity changes with age. The donors were divided into four age groups: young (average around 16 years), middle-aged (about 39), aged (approximately 64) and long-lived (about 84). To avoid experimental bias, donors of different ages were randomly spread across the sequencing lanes. For two donors (one aged 18 to 29 and one aged 80 or older), the study analyzed two additional independent replicas of 1 million unique cDNA reads from the same blood draw. What the research found in general, with its limitations: Because profiling used bulk unsorted PBMCs, naive and antigen-experienced compartments could not be compared conclusively. Compared with the aged group, more naive CD4+ T cells, fewer expanded clones and increased TCR diversity were shown by the long-lived group, suggesting age selection. Observed TCR beta diversity per million T cells fell roughly linearly with age, and a significant reduction was already apparent by age around 40. Total diversity estimates from one million sequenced T cells were considered lower bounds and underestimates. The CMV infection status of donors was not known, potentially confounding age-related changes in expanded clonotypes. The percentage of naive T cells measured by flow cytometry correlated strongly with observed TCR beta diversity.

V is cut by 7 bases and J by 0 bases, and the space between the germline ends is 10 bases. According to the germline V gene, CDR1 reads SNHLY and CDR2 reads FYNNEI. The CDR3 measures 13 amino acids from cysteine to phenylalanine. This entry keeps only the CDR3 DNA: 39 bases, framed from base 1. This clonotype has only a few counts. It has no known antigen specificity. Base-call qualities are not available, and no considerably larger clone is one nucleotide away. Library method: 5' RACE. Sequenced on an Illumina HiSeq 2500. A second about 7 to 11 cycle PCR used a sample-barcoded 5' primer and a J-beta primer mix. A unique molecular identifier was introduced onto each TCR beta cDNA molecule by a template-switch 5' adaptor carrying 12 random nucleotides. Each sample yielded at least 3 million CDR3-containing paired-end reads. The Mint cDNA synthesis kit, primed by a TRBC-specific oligonucleotide, was used to synthesize first-strand cDNA from all RNA. After uracil-DNA glycosylase treatment, a first 18-cycle PCR used universal primers M1SS and BC2_uni_R on all cDNA. In the source study's methods: Each sample was normalized by randomly selecting 1 million high-quality reads, each carrying a distinct molecular identifier. Instead of being binned into consensus sequences, reads with shared molecular identifiers were discarded. MiTCR, set to a Q25 quality threshold and the strictest error-elimination algorithm, was used for CDR3 identification, clonotype clustering and error correction. Lower-bound total TCR beta diversity was estimated with a nonparametric unseen species model using Euler transformation. The raw public data were reprocessed by TCRdb itself: fastp quality trimming at Q25, MiXCR clonotype calling, in-frame beta chains only. Under each unique CDR3 protein, matching rows form one entry showing the most common genes and DNA. In this record, the V and J calls reflect TCRdb's handling and not the investigators' own analysis. The sample table contains about a million distinct CDR3 sequences; only one count was recorded for 35% to 45% of them. The ten largest clones add up to around 13% of the sample.

The donors were roughly 38 Caucasian individuals from Russia, aged roughly 6 to 100 years, who were systemically healthy. Each donor gave roughly 11 milliliters of peripheral blood, drawn into EDTA-treated Vacutainer tubes. Ficoll-Paque density-gradient centrifugation was used to isolate PBMCs, with at least 6.5 million per sample. Trizol reagent was used to extract total RNA from the PBMCs, yielding at least 6 micrograms per sample. Naive CD45RAhigh/CD27high T cell percentages were measured by flow cytometry on a PBMC aliquot from every donor. The chain links TRBV2 with TRBJ2-7; the D gene lacks a confident call. Specimen: blood. This sequence originates from a man between 18 and 35 years old in good health. The nucleotide sequence is TGTGCCAGCACGTTTGAATTCTCCTACGAGCAGTACTTC. Its translation is CASTFEFSYEQYF. Extended through the reference TRBV2 and TRBJ2-7 proteins, this CDR3 yields the full variable domain: EPEVTQTPSHQVTQMGQEVILRCVPISNHLYFYWYRQILGQKVEFLVSFYNNEISEKSEIFDDQFSVERPDGSNFTLKIRSTKLEDSAMYFCASTFEFSYEQYFGPGTRLTVT.